These 10 T cell receptor beta chains share one sample of origin, sequenced in a study of control samples from healthy donors and cancer patients. Sequenced by immunoSEQ multiplex PCR; TCRdb stores in-frame clones only, minus some. The sample holds about 130,000 clones; roughly 87% are singletons and the top ten take around 1.8%. Sequencing was carried out using blood. The receptors derive from a man between 18 and 29 years old in good health.

This chain links TRBV5-6 with TRBJ1-5, with D possibly matching TRBD1 (6 bases). The CDR3 consists of 15 residues. Germline-derived CDR1 and CDR2 are SGHDT and YYEEEE. Trimming removed 3 bases at V and 7 bases at J, with 17 bases between. CDR3 residues: CASSWGQGQRQPQHF. DNA of the CDR3: TGTGCCAGCAGCTGGGGTCAGGGGCAGCGACAGCCCCAGCATTTT.

V usage is TRBV7-8 and J usage is TRBJ1-5; tentatively, D is TRBD1 (6 bases). Germline assignment: CDR1 SGHVS and CDR2 FQNEAQ. V was cut by 4 bases and J by 7 bases, with 11 bases left in between. The CDR3 length is 13 residues. The CDR3 DNA is TGTGCCAGCAGCTCCACAGGGTTACAGCCCCAGCATTTT. This gives the protein CASSSTGLQPQHF.

This chain uses TRBV29-1 with TRBJ2-5, with D perhaps matching TRBD2 (6 bases). With 4 bases removed from V and 2 bases from J, the gap between germline ends came to 20 bases. The CDR3 is made up of 16 amino acids. The germline V gene encodes CDR1 SQVTM and CDR2 ANQGSEA. This CDR3 is CSVVGGGYGPQETQYF. CDR3 coding DNA: TGCAGCGTTGTGGGTGGAGGGTACGGGCCACAAGAGACCCAGTACTTC. The full variable domain, completed using reference TRBV29-1 and TRBJ2-5, is SAVISQKPSRDICQRGTSLTIQCQVDSQVTMMFWYRQQPGQSLTLIATANQGSEATYESGFVIDKFPISRPNLTFSTLTVSNMSPEDSSIYLCSVVGGGYGPQETQYFGPGTRLLVL.

As for this clone: The junction differs from germline at one of its ends, possibly a read error. V usage is TRBV7-7 and J usage is TRBJ2-1, with 12 positions matching TRBD2. The CDR3 runs to 15 residues. In germline, CDR1 is SSHAT, CDR2 FNYEAQ (reference sequence). CDR3 protein: CASSFRLAGANEQFF. Here the CDR3 DNA reads TGTGCTAGCAGCTTCAGACTAGCGGGAGCTAATGAGCAGTTCTTC.

For the CDR3, the DNA is TGTGCCAGCAGCATTCAGGGCGCCGGCTACGAGCAGTACTTC. Its protein product is CASSIQGAGYEQYF. The rearrangement joins TRBV7-2 to TRBJ2-7, with TRBD1 as a possible D gene (5 bases). Trimming shortened V by 5 bases and J by 3 bases, and 14 bases separated the two germline ends. CDR3 size: 14 residues. Germline CDR1 and CDR2: SGHTA and FQGNSA.

The chain combines TRBV15 with TRBJ1-5, with 7 bases lining up with TRBD1. Unmatched junction bases numbered 16, after V lost 5 bases and J lost 3 bases. The germline V gene encodes CDR1 LNHNV and CDR2 YYDKDF (reference sequence). CDR3 length: 18 amino acids. The CDR3, as DNA: TGTGCCACCAGCCGACAGGGTCCGGGCCAGGGATACAATCAGCCCCAGCATTTT. It codes for CATSRQGPGQGYNQPQHF. The entire variable domain, with the rest obtained from reference TRBV15 and TRBJ1-5, is as follows: DAMVIQNPRYQVTQFGKPVTLSCSQTLNHNVMYWYQQKSSQAPKLLFHYYDKDFNNEADTPDNFQSRRPNTSFCFLDIRSPGLGDTAMYLCATSRQGPGQGYNQPQHFGDGTRLSIL.

The J gene is TRBJ2-1, the V gene TRBV3-1 (or the pseudogene TRBV3-2), with D unresolved. Trimming cost V 0 bases and J 8 bases, with 23 bases left between them. The CDR3 is 18 residues long. CDR1 is LGHDT and CDR2 is YNNKEL in the germline V gene (reference sequence). DNA for the CDR3: TGTGCCAGCAGCCAAGACGATGGGTTGAGACCCAGCGTCGATGAGCAGTTCTTC. Its protein is CASSQDDGLRPSVDEQFF.

The chain joins TRBV28 to TRBJ1-4; tentative D call: TRBD1 (5 bases). Germline V CDR1 and CDR2: MDHEN, SYDVKM. The CDR3 has 14 residues. V was shortened by 2 bases and J by 7 bases, with 11 bases between the two germline ends. This CDR3 is CASSLGGKGEKLFF. CDR3 DNA sequence: TGTGCCAGCAGTTTAGGGGGGAAGGGTGAAAAACTGTTTTTT. The whole variable domain, filled in from reference TRBV28 and TRBJ1-4, reads DVKVTQSSRYLVKRTGEKVFLECVQDMDHENMFWYRQDPGLGLRLIYFSYDVKMKEKGDIPEGYSVSREKKERFSLILESASTNQTSMYLCASSLGGKGEKLFFGSGTQLSVL.

The chain links TRBV27 to TRBJ1-3, with D possibly matching TRBD1 (6 bases). Germline assignment: CDR1 MNHEY and CDR2 SMNVEV (reference sequence). CDR3 length: 15 amino acids. Trimming took off 7 bases at V and 7 bases at J, with 20 bases between the two ends. The CDR3 sequence: CASKTTGGSRNTIYF. The CDR3 nucleotides read TGTGCCAGCAAAACGACCGGGGGCTCTCGGAACACCATATATTTT.

The rearrangement uses TRBV7-7 and TRBJ2-7; D might be TRBD2 (6 bases). In germline, CDR1 is SSHAT, CDR2 FNYEAQ (reference sequence). Deletions cut 4 bases from V and 5 bases from J, with 21 bases between. The CDR3 extends over 16 amino acids. CDR3 sequence: CASSSGPGAAGNEQYF. The CDR3 DNA reads TGTGCCAGCAGCTCGGGGCCGGGAGCCGCCGGGAACGAGCAGTACTTC.